The present T cell receptor (beta chain) was sequenced within a study of vaccination effects on CD4 cells after COVID-19. Study-level findings and limits: No early post-infection timepoints were available in the study, which also included few convalescent patients. Clonal contraction was marked in infection- and vaccine-induced clones late after vaccination.

With regard to this clone: What it recognizes is unknown.

Profiling relied on immunoSEQ multiplex PCR, and the TCRdb table lists in-frame clones only, not all of them. The sample holds approximately 30,000 clones, approximately 76% seen once. With 4 bases clipped from V and 7 bases from J, the junction kept 6 bases outside the gene matches. The germline V gene has CDR1 SGHDT and CDR2 YYEEEE. The CDR3 length is 14 residues. In the ViraFEST assay, antigen-specific CD4+ clonotypes were identified by expansion after peptide-pool stimulation. Following 10 days of culture, CD4+ T cells were isolated. All vaccine recipients tested negative for nucleocapsid antibodies and had never contracted SARS-CoV-2 infection. IL-2 at around 9.8 IU/ml and peptides at roughly 10 ug/ml were added to cultured PBMC, approximately 2 million per well.

The V and J genes are TRBV5-6 and TRBJ1-5; 9 nucleotides agree with TRBD1. The source material was CD4+ T cells from PBMCs cultured with SARS-CoV-2 spike peptides, sampled before COVID-19 vaccination. The receptor was derived from a human donor who received a COVID-19 vaccine. In nucleotides, the CDR3 is TGTGCCAGCAGCCCCGGACAGGGGAAGCAGCCCCAGCATTTT. Translated, it gives CASSPGQGKQPQHF.